This T cell receptor (beta chain) was documented in a study of CXCR3-negative and CXCR3-positive naive CD8 T cells. Study findings and constraints: CXCR3 expression dropped partially after cryopreservation, and most assays relied on fresh PBMCs. Memory cells showed distinct TRBV-TRBJ patterns, while the two naive subsets matched. Higher TRB CDR3 hydrophobicity marked CXCR3-positive naive cells relative to CXCR3-negative naive cells.

Among CD8+ T cells, naive ones were CD45RO-CCR7+CD27+CD95-. Germline CDR1 reads SQVTM; CDR2 reads ANQGSEA. The CDR3 length is 16 residues. UMI-labeled 5' RACE yielded the TRB cDNA libraries. With the 5' RACE reads reprocessed, TCRdb shows one record per CDR3 protein and no DNA. The sample has roughly 5,400 distinct CDR3 sequences. Judged by frequency, this clonotype is medium-sized. Its target is not known. The sequence derives from a human donor in good health. Some clones in this sample may be carry-over from other donors' samples. The chain is built from TRBV29-1 and TRBJ2-7. Sample: naive CXCR3+ CD8+ T cells from blood. Subset noted: CD45RO-CCR7+CD27+CD95- naive CD8+ T cells expressing CXCR3 (TNR3+). The CDR3: CSVEHPLKGRSYEQYF.